These T cell receptor beta chains were read from a single sample in a study of sequential checkpoint blockade in melanoma. Only in-frame clones appear in the TCRdb table, and some are missing; sequencing was by immunoSEQ multiplex PCR. This sample yields about 40,000 clones, of which roughly 89% are seen a single time; roughly 12% belongs to the top ten. Sequencing was performed on CD8+ T cells sorted from blood (inferred from file names), taken from a patient given nivolumab and ipilimumab in sequence. All receptors derive from a human donor with melanoma. CDR3s include the opening cysteine and the closing phenylalanine or tryptophan. A D gene is named only where the DNA matches it firmly. Size values are once, few and many counts, or a class for expanded clones, and some rows have none.

>TRBJ2-7|TRBV19|few|TRBD2
CASSTGTSGYEQYF
TGTGCCAGTAGTACCGGGACTAGCGGGTACGAGCAGTACTTC
>TRBJ1-2|TRBV4-3|-|TRBD1
CASSQDLTGVSYGYTF
TGCGCCAGCAGCCAAGATCTGACAGGGGTAAGCTATGGCTACACCTTC
>TRBJ2-1|TRBV18|once|TRBD1
CASSPGGTGDPNEQFF
TGTGCCAGCTCACCAGGTGGGACAGGGGACCCTAATGAGCAGTTCTTC
>TRBJ2-1|TRBV28|once|TRBD2
CASTLPPGAGGDEQFF
TGTGCCAGCACCTTGCCGCCGGGGGCGGGGGGGGATGAGCAGTTCTTC
>TRBJ2-7|TRBV5-4|-|TRBD2
CASSPTSGGHEQYF
TGTGCCAGCAGCCCGACTAGCGGAGGACACGAGCAGTACTTC
>TRBJ2-1|TRBV27|-|-
CASSLSTENEQFF
TGTGCCAGCAGTTTATCCACTGAAAATGAGCAGTTCTTC
>TRBJ1-1|TRBV5-1|-|TRBD1
CASSLSFGTGYTEAFF
TGCGCCAGCAGCTTGAGTTTCGGGACAGGGTACACTGAAGCTTTCTTT
>TRBJ1-4|TRBV27|-|TRBD1
CASCQFFGTGCEKLFF
TGTGCCAGCTGCCAATTTTTCGGGACAGGGTGTGAAAAACTGTTTTTT
>TRBJ1-3|TRBV28|-|-
CASSLTAGALENTIYF
TGTGCCAGCAGTTTAACAGCGGGGGCGCTGGAAAACACCATATATTTT
>TRBJ1-1|TRBV4-1|-|-
CASSVTDTEAFF
TGCGCCAGCAGCGTGACAGACACTGAAGCTTTCTTT
>TRBJ1-1|TRBV6-5|-|-
CASSYSDRSEAFF
TGTGCCAGCAGTTACTCTGACAGGTCTGAAGCTTTCTTT
>TRBJ2-2|TRBV5-1|-|-
CASSGWGVGELFF
TGCGCCAGCTCCGGGTGGGGAGTTGGGGAGCTGTTTTTT
>TRBJ2-7|TRBV30|few|-
CAWSDAWFHEQYF
TGTGCCTGGAGTGACGCGTGGTTCCACGAGCAGTACTTC
>TRBJ1-1|TRBV7-9|-|-
CASSENRVEAFF
TGTGCCAGCAGCGAAAACAGGGTTGAAGCTTTCTTT
>TRBJ1-1|TRBV9|-|TRBD1
CASSATGQGDTEAFF
TGTGCCAGCAGCGCGACCGGACAGGGGGACACTGAAGCTTTCTTT
>TRBJ2-2|TRBV29-1|once|-
CSVDPGLNTGELFF
TGCAGCGTTGACCCGGGTTTGAACACCGGGGAGCTGTTTTTT
>TRBJ2-7|TRBV6-5|-|-
CASSPDSYYEQYF
TGTGCCAGCAGTCCGGACAGTTACTACGAGCAGTACTTC
>TRBJ2-2|TRBV9|-|TRBD1
CASSETGGGTGELFF
TGTGCCAGCAGCGAGACAGGGGGCGGCACCGGGGAGCTGTTTTTT
>TRBJ2-3|TRBV2|-|TRBD2
CASSEEGLAGLLTGTQYF
TGTGCCAGCAGTGAGGAGGGACTAGCGGGCCTCCTCACTGGGACGCAGTATTTT
>TRBJ2-7|TRBV27|-|TRBD2
CASRGISGPPKIYEQYF
TGTGCCAGCAGAGGGATTAGCGGGCCTCCAAAAATCTACGAGCAGTACTTC
>TRBJ2-5|TRBV6-6|-|TRBD2
CASSFSGGGVAQYF
TGTGCCAGCAGTTTTAGCGGGGGGGGTGTGGCCCAGTACTTC
>TRBJ2-3|TRBV7-8|-|-
CASSSLAGSGYTDTQYF
TGTGCCAGCAGTTCTCTTGCGGGGAGTGGGTACACAGATACGCAGTATTTT